The 5 T cell receptor beta chains given below trace back to one sample, sequenced in a study of blood T cell repertoires in COVID-19. Sequencing used immunoSEQ multiplex PCR; TCRdb keeps in-frame clones, though not all of them. The sample holds 210,000 or so clones, roughly 86% seen once. Sequences were obtained from peripheral blood. The receptors come from a woman between 35 and 50 years old with acute or convalescent COVID-19.

CDR3 protein: CASSDQGRGLEKLFF. The CDR3 nucleotides are TGTGCCAGCAGTGACCAGGGCAGGGGGCTTGAAAAACTGTTTTTT. The chain combines TRBV6-1 with TRBJ1-4; the match to TRBD1 covers 8 bases. CDR1 is MNHNS and CDR2 is SASEGT in the germline V gene. CDR3 length: 15 amino acids. Trimming cost V 3 bases and J 7 bases; bases outside gene matches: 7.

This sequence joins TRBV5-5 and TRBJ2-7, with 8 nucleotides matching TRBD2. CDR1 and CDR2 from the germline V gene are SGHKS and YYEKEE (reference sequence). The length of the CDR3 is 16 residues. With V trimmed by 4 bases and J by 2 bases, 11 bases remained unmatched. The CDR3 DNA reads TGTGCCAGCAGCCAAGGATCTAAGGGACTAGCCTACGAGCAGTACTTC. This sequence encodes CASSQGSKGLAYEQYF.

The rearrangement uses TRBV14 and TRBJ2-1, with 7 bases matching TRBD1. Germline loops: CDR1 SGHDN, CDR2 FVKESK. With 3 bases clipped from V and 12 bases from J, the junction kept 8 bases outside the gene matches. CDR3 length equals 13 residues. In DNA form, the CDR3 reads TGTGCCAGCAGCCAGGATACAGGGGTCAGGCAGTTCTTC. It translates to CASSQDTGVRQFF.

This clone was detected a few times. This chain uses TRBV27 with TRBJ2-7; 14 nucleotides match TRBD2. The CDR3 totals 14 residues. With V trimmed by 9 bases and J by 3 bases, 4 bases remained unmatched. Germline values: CDR1 MNHEY, CDR2 SMNVEV (reference sequence). The CDR3 is CASMGLAGVYEQYF. The CDR3 DNA reads as TGTGCCAGTATGGGACTAGCGGGGGTCTACGAGCAGTACTTC.

The chain joins TRBV5-4 to TRBJ2-2; 8 bases match TRBD2. The CDR3 is 16 amino acids. In germline, CDR1 is SGHNT, CDR2 YYREEE (reference sequence). The trim removed 2 bases at V and 2 bases at J, leaving 5 bases unmatched. This chain's CDR3 is CASSFIAGPNTGELFF. The CDR3 DNA reads TGTGCCAGCAGCTTTATAGCGGGGCCTAACACCGGGGAGCTGTTTTTT.